The subject of this entry is one TCR beta chain. Its antigen remains unknown. This table comes from immunoSEQ multiplex PCR, and its TCRdb copy is limited to in-frame clones, with some not included. Of about 190,000 clones in the sample, roughly 82% were seen once. The record originates from a study of cytomegalovirus exposure and HLA in healthy donors. Study-wide points: According to a later analysis, TCR clusters from the first cohort tended to co-occur in the approximately 130 validation repertoires. Accounts indicate the classifier identified cytomegalovirus status with strong specificity and sensitivity. Whilst most TCR sequences proved rare, a subset of public TCRs occurred across many donors. The authors listed some 160 TCR beta chains as cytomegalovirus-associated.

This TCR was recovered from a woman between 18 and 30 years old in good health and CMV-seronegative. Sequencing was done on a sample of PBMCs.

CDR3 bases: TGTGCCAGCAGCCCCCCCGGGCTAGCGGGGGCCCTTCACCTCAATGAGCAGTTCTTC. Protein: CASSPPGLAGALHLNEQFF. V gene TRBV7-3 combines with J gene TRBJ2-1, with 10 bases aligning to TRBD2. CDR1 is SGHTA and CDR2 is FQGTGA in the germline V gene. The CDR3 has 19 amino acids. Trimming cost V 5 bases and J 6 bases; bases outside gene matches: 19.